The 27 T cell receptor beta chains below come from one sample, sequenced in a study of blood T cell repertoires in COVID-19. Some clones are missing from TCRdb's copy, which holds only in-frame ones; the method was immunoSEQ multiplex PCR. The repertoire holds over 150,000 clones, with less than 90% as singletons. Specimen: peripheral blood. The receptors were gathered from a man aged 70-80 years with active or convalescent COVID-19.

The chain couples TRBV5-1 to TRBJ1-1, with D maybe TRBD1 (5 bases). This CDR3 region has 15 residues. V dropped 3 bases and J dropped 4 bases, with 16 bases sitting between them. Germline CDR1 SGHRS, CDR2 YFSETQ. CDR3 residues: CASSSEGGVPTEAFF. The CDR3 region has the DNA TGCGCCAGCAGCTCCGAGGGAGGGGTACCCACTGAAGCTTTCTTT. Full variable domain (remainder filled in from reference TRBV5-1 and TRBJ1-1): KAGVTQTPRYLIKTRGQQVTLSCSPISGHRSVSWYQQTPGQGLQFLFEYFSETQRNKGNFPGRFSGRQFSNSRSEMNVSTLELGDSALYLCASSSEGGVPTEAFFGQGTRLTVV.

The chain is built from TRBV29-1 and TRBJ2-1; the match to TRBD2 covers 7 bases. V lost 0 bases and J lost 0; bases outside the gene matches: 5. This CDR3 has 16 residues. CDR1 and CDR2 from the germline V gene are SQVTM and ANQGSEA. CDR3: CSVEEASGGSYNEQFF. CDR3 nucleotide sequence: TGCAGCGTTGAAGAGGCGTCGGGGGGCTCCTACAATGAGCAGTTCTTC.

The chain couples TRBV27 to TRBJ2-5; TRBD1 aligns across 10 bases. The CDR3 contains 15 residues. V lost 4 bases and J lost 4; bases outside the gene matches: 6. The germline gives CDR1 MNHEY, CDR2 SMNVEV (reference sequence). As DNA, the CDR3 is TGTGCCAGCAGTTCCCCGGGACAGGGGAGAGAGACCCAGTACTTC. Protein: CASSSPGQGRETQYF.

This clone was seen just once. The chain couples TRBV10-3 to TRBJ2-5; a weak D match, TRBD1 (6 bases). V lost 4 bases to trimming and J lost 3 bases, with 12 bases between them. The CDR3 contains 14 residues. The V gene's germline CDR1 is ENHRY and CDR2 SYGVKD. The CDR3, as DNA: TGTGCCATCAGTGCCACAACAGGGAAAGAGACCCAGTACTTC. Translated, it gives CAISATTGKETQYF.

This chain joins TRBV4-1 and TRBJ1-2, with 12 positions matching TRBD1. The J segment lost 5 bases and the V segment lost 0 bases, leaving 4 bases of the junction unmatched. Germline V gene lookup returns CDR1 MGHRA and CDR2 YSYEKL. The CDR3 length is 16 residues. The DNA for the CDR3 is TGCGCCAGCAGCCAAGATCCGGGACAGGGGGCTTATGGCTACACCTTC. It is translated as CASSQDPGQGAYGYTF.

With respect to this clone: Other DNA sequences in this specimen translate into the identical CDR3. The CDR3 region is CASSYSHSNQPQHF. The CDR3 region has the DNA TGTGCCAGCAGTTACTCCCATAGCAATCAGCCCCAGCATTTT. The genes are TRBV6-5 and TRBJ1-5; no reliable D call. The CDR3 sequence is 14 residues long. Germline V gene sequence: CDR1 MNHEY, CDR2 SVGAGI. Trimming shortened V by 0 bases and J by 0 bases, and 3 bases separated the two germline ends.

In nucleotides, the CDR3 is TGTGCCAGCAAGAGAGAGCCCGGGGAGCTGTTTTTT. Protein: CASKREPGELFF. V usage is TRBV28 and J usage is TRBJ2-2; D gene uncertain. Germline V gives CDR1 MDHEN, CDR2 SYDVKM. Trimming stripped 7 bases from V and 6 bases from J, with 9 bases between. CDR3 length: 12 residues.

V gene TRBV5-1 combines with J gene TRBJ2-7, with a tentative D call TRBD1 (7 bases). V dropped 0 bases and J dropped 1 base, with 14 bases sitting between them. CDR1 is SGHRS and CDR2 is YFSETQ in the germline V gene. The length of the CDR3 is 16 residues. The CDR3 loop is CASSLEGTAGSYEQYF. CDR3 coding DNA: TGCGCCAGCAGCTTGGAGGGGACAGCGGGTTCCTACGAGCAGTACTTC.

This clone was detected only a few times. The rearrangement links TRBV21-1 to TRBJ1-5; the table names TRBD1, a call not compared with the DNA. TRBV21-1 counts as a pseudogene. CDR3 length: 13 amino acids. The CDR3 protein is CASRQTFNQPQHF. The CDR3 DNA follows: TGTGCCAGCAGACAGACCTTTAATCAGCCCCAGCATTTT.

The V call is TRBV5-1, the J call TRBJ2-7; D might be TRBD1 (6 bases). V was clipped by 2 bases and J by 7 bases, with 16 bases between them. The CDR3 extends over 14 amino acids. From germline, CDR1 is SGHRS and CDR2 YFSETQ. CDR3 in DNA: TGCGCCAGCAGCTTTTCAACAGGGAACTGGGAGCAGTACTTC. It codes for CASSFSTGNWEQYF.

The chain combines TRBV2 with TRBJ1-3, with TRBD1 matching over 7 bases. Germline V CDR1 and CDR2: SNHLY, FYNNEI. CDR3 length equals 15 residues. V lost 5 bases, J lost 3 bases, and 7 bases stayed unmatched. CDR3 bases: TGTGCCAGCAGTCTCGGAAGGGGGCTTGGAAACACCATATATTTT. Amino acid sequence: CASSLGRGLGNTIYF.

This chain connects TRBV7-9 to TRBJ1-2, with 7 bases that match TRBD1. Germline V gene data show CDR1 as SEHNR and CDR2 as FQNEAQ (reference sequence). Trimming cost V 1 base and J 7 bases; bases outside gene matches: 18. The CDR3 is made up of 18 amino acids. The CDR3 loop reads CASSLGEGQAADGAGYTF. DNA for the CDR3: TGTGCCAGCAGCTTAGGGGAAGGACAGGCGGCTGATGGAGCTGGCTACACCTTC.

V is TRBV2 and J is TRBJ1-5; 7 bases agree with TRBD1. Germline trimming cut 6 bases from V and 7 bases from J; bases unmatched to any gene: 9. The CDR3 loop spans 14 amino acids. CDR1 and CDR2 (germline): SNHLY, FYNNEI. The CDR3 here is CASRGTGVRQPQHF. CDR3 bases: TGTGCCAGCAGAGGCACAGGGGTTAGGCAGCCCCAGCATTTT.

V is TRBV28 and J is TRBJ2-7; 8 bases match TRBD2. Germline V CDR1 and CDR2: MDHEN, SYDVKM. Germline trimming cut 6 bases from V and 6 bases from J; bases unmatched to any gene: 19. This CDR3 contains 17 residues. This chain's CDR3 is CASSTSKSGGRWGEQYF. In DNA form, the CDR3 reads TGTGCCAGCAGCACCTCAAAGTCGGGAGGGCGATGGGGCGAGCAGTACTTC.

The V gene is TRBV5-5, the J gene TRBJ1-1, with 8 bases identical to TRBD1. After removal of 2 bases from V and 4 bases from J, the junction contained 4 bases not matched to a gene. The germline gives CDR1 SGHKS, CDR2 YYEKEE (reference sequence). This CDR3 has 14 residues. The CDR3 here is CASSFGQGRTEAFF. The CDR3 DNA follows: TGTGCCAGCAGCTTTGGACAGGGACGCACTGAAGCTTTCTTT.

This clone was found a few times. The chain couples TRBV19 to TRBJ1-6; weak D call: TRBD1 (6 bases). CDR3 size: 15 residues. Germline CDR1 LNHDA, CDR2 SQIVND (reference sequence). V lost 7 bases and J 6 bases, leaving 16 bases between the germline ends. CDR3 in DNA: TGTGCCAGTACCTCGACAGGCGGCCCTAATTCACCCCTCCACTTT. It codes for CASTSTGGPNSPLHF.

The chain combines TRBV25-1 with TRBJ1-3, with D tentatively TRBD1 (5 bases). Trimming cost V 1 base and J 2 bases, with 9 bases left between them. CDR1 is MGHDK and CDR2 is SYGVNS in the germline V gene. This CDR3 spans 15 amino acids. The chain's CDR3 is CASSEFRGAGNTIYF. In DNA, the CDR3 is TGTGCCAGCAGTGAATTCCGGGGGGCTGGAAACACCATATATTTT.

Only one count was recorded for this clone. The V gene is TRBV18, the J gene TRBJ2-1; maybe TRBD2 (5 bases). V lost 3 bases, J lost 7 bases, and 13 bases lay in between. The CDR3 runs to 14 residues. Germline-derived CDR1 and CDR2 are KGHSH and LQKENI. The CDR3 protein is CASSPGKRLNEQFF. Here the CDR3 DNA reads TGTGCCAGCTCACCCGGGAAACGGTTAAATGAGCAGTTCTTC.

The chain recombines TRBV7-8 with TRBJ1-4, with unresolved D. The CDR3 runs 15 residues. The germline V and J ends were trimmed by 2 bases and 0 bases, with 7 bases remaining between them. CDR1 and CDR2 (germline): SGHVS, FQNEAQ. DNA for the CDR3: TGTGCCAGCAGCTTACCCGGTGCAACTAATGAAAAACTGTTTTTT. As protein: CASSLPGATNEKLFF.

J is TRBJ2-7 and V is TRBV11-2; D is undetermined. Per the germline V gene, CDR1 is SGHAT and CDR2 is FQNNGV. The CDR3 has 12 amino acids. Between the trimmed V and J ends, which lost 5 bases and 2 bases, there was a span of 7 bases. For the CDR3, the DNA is TGTGCCAGCAGCCCTAGGACCTACGAGCAGTACTTC. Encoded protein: CASSPRTYEQYF.

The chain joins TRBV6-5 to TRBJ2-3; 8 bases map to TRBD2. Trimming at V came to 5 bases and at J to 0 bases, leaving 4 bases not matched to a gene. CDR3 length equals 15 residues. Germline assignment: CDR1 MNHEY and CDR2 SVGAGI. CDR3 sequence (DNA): TGTGCCAGCAGTATTCTAGCGGGTAGCACAGATACGCAGTATTTT. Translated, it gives CASSILAGSTDTQYF.

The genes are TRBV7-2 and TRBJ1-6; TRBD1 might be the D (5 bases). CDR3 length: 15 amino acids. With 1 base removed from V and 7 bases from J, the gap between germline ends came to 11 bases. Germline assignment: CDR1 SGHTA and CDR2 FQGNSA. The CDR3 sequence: CASSLDRWGNSPLHF. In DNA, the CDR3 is TGTGCCAGCAGCTTAGACAGGTGGGGAAATTCACCCCTCCACTTT.

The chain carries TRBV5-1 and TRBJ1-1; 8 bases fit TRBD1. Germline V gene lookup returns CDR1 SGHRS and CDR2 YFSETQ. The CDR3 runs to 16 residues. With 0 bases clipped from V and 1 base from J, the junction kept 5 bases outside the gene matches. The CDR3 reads CASSLDRGKSNTEAFF. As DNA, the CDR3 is TGCGCCAGCAGCTTGGACAGGGGGAAATCGAACACTGAAGCTTTCTTT.

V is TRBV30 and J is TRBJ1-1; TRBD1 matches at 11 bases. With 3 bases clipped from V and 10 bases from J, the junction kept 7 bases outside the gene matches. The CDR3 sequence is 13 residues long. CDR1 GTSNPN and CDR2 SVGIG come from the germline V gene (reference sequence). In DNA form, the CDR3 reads TGTGCCTGGAGCCTCGGGACAGGGGGGAGAGCTTTCTTT. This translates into CAWSLGTGGRAFF.

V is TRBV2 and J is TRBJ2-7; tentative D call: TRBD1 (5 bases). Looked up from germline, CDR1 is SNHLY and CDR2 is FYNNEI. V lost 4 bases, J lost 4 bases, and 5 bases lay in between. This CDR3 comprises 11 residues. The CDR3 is CASSGTYEQYF. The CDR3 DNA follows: TGTGCCAGCAGTGGGACATACGAGCAGTACTTC.

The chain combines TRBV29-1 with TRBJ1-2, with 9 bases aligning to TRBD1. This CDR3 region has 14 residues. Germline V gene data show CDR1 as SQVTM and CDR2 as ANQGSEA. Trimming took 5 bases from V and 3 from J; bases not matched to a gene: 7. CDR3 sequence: CSVSTDRGDYGYTF. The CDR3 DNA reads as TGCAGCGTTTCAACAGACAGGGGGGACTATGGCTACACCTTC.

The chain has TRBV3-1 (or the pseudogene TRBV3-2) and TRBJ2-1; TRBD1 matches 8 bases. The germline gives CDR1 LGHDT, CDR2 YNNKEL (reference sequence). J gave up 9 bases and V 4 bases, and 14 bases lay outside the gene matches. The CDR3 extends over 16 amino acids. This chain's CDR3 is CASSLPPRTGIGEQFF. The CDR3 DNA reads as TGTGCCAGCAGCCTTCCTCCCCGGACAGGGATTGGTGAGCAGTTCTTC.